These T cell receptor beta chains were read from a single sample in a study of blood T cell repertoires in COVID-19. The table came from immunoSEQ multiplex PCR; TCRdb's copy has only in-frame clones and leaves some out. The table records a few hundred thousand clones, 85% of them present only once. Sample: peripheral blood. These TCRs come from a woman between 18 and 29 years old with acute or convalescent COVID-19. Both conserved end residues are part of each CDR3. D genes are given only for firm matches. Part of the rows lack a size; the others show once, few, many or a class for expanded clones.

>TRBV5-1|-|TRBJ2-3|-
TGCGCCAGCAGCTTGTTACAGAACACAGATACGCAGTATTTT
CASSLLQNTDTQYF
>TRBV30|once|TRBJ2-7|TRBD1
TGTGCCTGGAAACAGGGGCCCAACGAGCAGTACTTC
CAWKQGPNEQYF
>TRBV29-1|-|TRBJ2-5|-
TGCAGCCTTAGCTTGGCGGGAAAAGAGACCCAGTACTTC
CSLSLAGKETQYF
>TRBV11-2|-|TRBJ2-1|TRBD2
TGTGCCAGCAGCCCAACCTCACCACTAGCGGGGGGAAGAAATGAGCAGTTCTTC
CASSPTSPLAGGRNEQFF
>TRBV10-1|-|TRBJ2-3|TRBD2
TGCGCCAGCAGTGACGGGACTAGCGGGGGGCCTAGCACAGATACGCAGTATTTT
CASSDGTSGGPSTDTQYF
>TRBV30|-|TRBJ1-1|-
TGTGCCTGGAGTAAGGCCAAAGGAGGAAGCACTGAAGCTTTCTTT
CAWSKAKGGSTEAFF
>TRBV3-1/TRBV3-2|few|TRBJ1-5|TRBD1
TGTGCCAGCAGCCAAGGACAGGGGGCTAATCAGCCCCAGCATTTT
CASSQGQGANQPQHF
>TRBV18|few|TRBJ1-1|-
TGTGCCAGCTCACCCTCGATTAACAGGGTAGGCACTGAAGCTTTCTTT
CASSPSINRVGTEAFF
>TRBV7-3|-|TRBJ1-1|-
TGTGCCAGCAGCGACTACACCGGGGGGACTGAAGCTTTCTTT
CASSDYTGGTEAFF
>TRBV6-1|-|TRBJ2-7|TRBD1
TGTGCCAGCAGTGAAGCGCCGGGACAGGGTTCGTACGAGCAGTACTTC
CASSEAPGQGSYEQYF
>TRBV7-9|-|TRBJ1-1|TRBD1
TGTGCCAGCAGCTTGACAGGGGGGAACACTGAAGCTTTCTTT
CASSLTGGNTEAFF
>TRBV12-5|-|TRBJ2-1|TRBD2
TGTGCTAGTGGTCTCGGACTAGCGCGACAGTTCTTC
CASGLGLARQFF